The TCR beta chain under discussion was sequenced for a study of blood T cell repertoires in COVID-19. Data came from immunoSEQ multiplex PCR; TCRdb stores just in-frame clones and leaves some out. This sample has approximately 500,000 clones, with approximately 85% found just once. This clone appeared a single time. Material: peripheral blood. This receptor was taken from a human donor in a cohort sampled during active COVID-19.

The CDR3 sequence is CASNTGQAGNEQFF. The DNA of the CDR3 is TGTGCCAGTAACACAGGACAGGCTGGGAATGAGCAGTTCTTC. J is TRBJ2-1 and V is TRBV19; 7 bases match TRBD1. V was pared by 7 bases and J by 7 bases, with 10 bases of the junction left unmatched. Germline assignment: CDR1 LNHDA and CDR2 SQIVND (reference sequence). The CDR3 consists of 14 residues.